This TCR beta chain came from a study of spatial heterogeneity in lung cancer. Study in general: More beta-chain than alpha-chain sequences were consistently detected. Study-level points and caveats: How many expanded intratumoral alpha and beta TCRs were present tracked the tumor mutation count, which was a count of nonsynonymous mutations.

Germline V CDR1 and CDR2: SGHVS, FQNEAQ. The ends lost 5 bases at V and 0 bases at J; junction bases unmatched: 10. There are 18 residues in the CDR3. TCRdb reanalysed the 5' RACE reads using MiXCR and keeps one entry per CDR3 protein. Here the sample spans 9,500 to 12,000 distinct CDR3 sequences, about 8% being singletons. Of note for this clonotype: Its antigen remains unidentified.

Described time point: sample taken at primary tumor resection. The input material, whole RNA from tumor, nontumor lung or frozen PBMC, was sequenced unsorted. This rearrangement joins TRBV7-8 to TRBJ2-3, with 11 bases aligning to TRBD2. The receptor's source is a female donor with early-stage non-small cell lung cancer. The sequenced sample was lung tumor tissue, obtained at surgery. In nucleotides, the CDR3 is TGTGCCAGCAGCCAAACTAGCGGGGGAGGTTCTAGCACAGATACGCAGTATTTT. Encoded protein: CASSQTSGGGSSTDTQYF.